This T cell receptor beta chain came from a study of long-term antiretroviral therapy in people with HIV. Turning to the study itself: The oldest specimens predate the 2015 immediate-ART recommendation by about a decade. Study-level results: Information pertaining to ART adherence, viral resistance or therapeutic modifications was not obtained. CDR3 lengths in HIV samples spanned a narrower range than controls.

Run at survey level, the immunoSEQ assay was version v3.0. TCRdb's table, derived via immunoSEQ multiplex PCR, lists solely in-frame clones and lacks some. The sample lists more than 15,000 clones; approximately 78% were seen once. Regarding this clone: The antigen is unknown.

DNA was extracted from approximately 0.95-9.8 million thawed cryopreserved PBMC. The CDR3 length is 15 residues. Looked up from germline, CDR1 is SGHVS and CDR2 is FNYEAQ. Trimming removed 5 bases from V and 6 bases from J, with 16 bases in between. The sequencing here drew on unsorted PBMCs, taken 0.3 years after starting antiretroviral therapy. The origin of this receptor is a man aged 18 to 30 with HIV. The V call is TRBV7-6, the J call TRBJ1-4, with no clear D. The CDR3 protein is CASSPRKNSHEKLFF. CDR3 DNA sequence: TGTGCCAGCAGCCCCCGTAAGAACTCACATGAAAAACTGTTTTTT.